This record concerns one T cell receptor beta chain sequence. Its antigen remains unidentified. Per-base quality was not reported, and no clone a single base away is much larger than it. CDR3 length: 16 amino acids, cysteine to phenylalanine. The kept DNA is CDR3 alone, 48 bases in frame from the first base. The V end loses 0 bases and the J end loses 1 base, and a stretch of 11 bases separates them. From the germline V gene, CDR1 is KGHSH and CDR2 is LQKENI. A single peripheral blood draw of approximately 100 mL on average was collected from each donor into heparinised tubes. Naive, central memory, regulatory and stem cell-like memory CD4+ T cells were sorted on a BD FACSAria II using a panel including CD45RO, CCR7, CD25, CD127, CD95 and CD27. A purity above 98% was achieved for all sorted populations. PBMCs were isolated immediately by Lymphoprep density gradient centrifugation and stained directly without culture. So that batch effects would be minimized, each experiment stained and sorted samples in pairs, pairing one healthy donor with one patient.

This specimen comes from a study of beta chain features in type 1 diabetes listed by TCRdb under 2018. Regarding the research as a whole: Patients and healthy donors did not differ in mean age, gender distribution, total cell number or subset yield. A total of 100 million to 110 million sorted cells were examined across all samples, and a strong correlation was observed between cell number per subset and RNA yield. In the study, recently diagnosed type 1 diabetes patients and matched healthy donors were compared on the TCRB repertoires of their sorted circulating CD4+ T cell subsets. Regulatory and stem cell-like memory subsets were isolated from only 8 patients and about 8 healthy donors, whereas naive and central memory subsets came from all 30 or so donors. General findings and caveats noted by the study authors: Naive, central memory and regulatory TCRB repertoires appeared more similar among patients than among healthy donors. In all four CD4+ subsets, TCRB CDR3 length was moderately but significantly shorter in type 1 diabetes patients. HLA sub-analyses involved small numbers of individuals, so any influence of HLA type on TCRB rearrangement remained unresolved. PCR might favor shorter templates, but patient and control samples were amplified and corrected together, so any skew would affect both groups equally. Because cDNA rather than genomic DNA was sequenced, highly expressing activated cells could have been over-represented, although no difference in activation and CD3 levels was found between groups. Fewer insertions and more nucleotide deletions at VDJ recombination sites were observed in patients with type 1 diabetes, implying thymic rearrangement abnormalities.

The entire isolated RNA was reverse transcribed using the High Capacity cDNA Reverse Transcription Kit, and thus expressed TCRB transcripts were sequenced. Deep immunoSEQ sequencing was applied to naive, central memory and regulatory T cell samples, giving an average of about 3.4 million total reads per sample. After sorted cells were lysed in RLT buffer, RNA was extracted with DNase-treated RNeasy Micro or Mini kits, with the choice depending on cell number. Each cell subset was processed separately to prevent cross-contamination, with patient and healthy donor samples processed together. TCRB sequences were amplified from cDNA with the immunoSEQ multiplex PCR, producing 87-bp fragments spanning the CDR3 region. Sequencing of the amplicons was performed on the Illumina HiSeq platform. The authors processed their data as follows. PCR bias was computationally corrected using synthetic template baselines, reads within Hamming distance 2 were collapsed, and singletons that could not be merged were discarded. Reads were aligned to IMGT to assign V, D and J genes, CDR3 length, and insertions or deletions at six rearrangement sites. Within each subset, clonotype counts were normalized to sorted cell number, and only after that were true diversity and Gini coefficients computed with the tcR R package. Repertoire sharing was quantified using the overlap coefficient calculated on TCRB nucleotide sequences. In TCRdb, the immuneACCESS table is reduced to in-frame sequences with V and J assigned. These tables do not hold every clone; where another copy was compared, an unresolved V gene accounts for under half, and the others remain unexplained. The V and J calls and clone size come from that table; D and trimming were worked out from the DNA. The sample has some 350,000 clones on record, 9.6% of them singletons. 0.45% to 0.65% of the sample goes to the ten largest clones.

This TCR was recovered from a man aged 25 to 45 with type 1 diabetes. This chain is built from TRBV18 and TRBJ2-3; TRBD1 might be the D gene, on 5 matching bases. Sequencing was carried out using central memory CD4+ T cells from blood. CDR3 reads: CASSPPRGSGTDTQYF. The DNA sequence reads TGTGCCAGCTCACCACCAAGGGGAAGCGGCACAGATACGCAGTATTTT.